The 17 T cell receptor beta chains in this list originate from one sample, sequenced in a study of T cell repertoires in cytomegalovirus infection. MiXCR, applied by TCRdb to the reads, yields one record per CDR3 protein. Of 400,000 or so distinct CDR3 sequences listed, approximately 31% are singletons. Sample: PBMCs. These receptors were collected from a human donor in good health (CMV status not recorded). Some clones in this sample may be carry-over from other donors' samples.

The sample holds many counts of this clonotype. The J gene is TRBJ2-7, the V gene TRBV6-5; a weak D match, TRBD2 (6 bases). CDR1 is MNHEY, CDR2 SVGAGI, per germline. The V end lost 2 bases, the J end lost 0 bases, and 14 bases lay between the germline ends. The CDR3 covers 16 residues. CDR3 bases: TGTGCCAGCAGTTACAGTAGGTTCGGGGGCTCCTACGAGCAGTACTTC. This codes for CASSYSRFGGSYEQYF.

This clonotype appeared a single time. This chain uses TRBV11-2 with TRBJ2-7; 7 bases match TRBD1. CDR1 is SGHAT and CDR2 is FQNNGV in the germline V gene. The CDR3 is 16 residues long. V lost 0 bases to trimming and J lost 2 bases; unmatched junction nucleotides: 7. The CDR3 bases are TGTGCCAGCAGCTTAGAAGGACAGGTACCTACCTACGAGCAGTACTTC. Translating it yields CASSLEGQVPTYEQYF.

The chain joins TRBV6-1 to TRBJ1-1; tentatively, D is TRBD1 (6 bases). CDR3 length: 15 amino acids. Germline V gene data show CDR1 as MNHNS and CDR2 as SASEGT. The ends were cut back, 10 bases at V and 4 bases at J, with 22 bases in the middle. CDR3 DNA: TGTGCCACCAACAGGGCCACGGGACATTCCACTGAAGCTTTCTTT. This codes for CATNRATGHSTEAFF.

The table lists this clonotype with a few counts. The chain combines TRBV12-3 or TRBV12-4 with TRBJ2-2; D is undetermined. Between the trimmed V and J ends, which lost 5 bases and 0 bases, there was a span of 13 bases. The CDR3 has 16 residues. The CDR3 DNA reads as TGTGCCAGCAGTCCAAGACGATTTTCGAACACCGGGGAGCTGTTTTTT. It specifies CASSPRRFSNTGELFF.

The genes are TRBV5-5 and TRBJ2-2, with a tentative D call TRBD1 (6 bases). The ends were cut back, 1 base at V and 6 bases at J, with 13 bases in the middle. The germline V gene has CDR1 SGHKS and CDR2 YYEKEE (reference sequence). There are 15 residues in the CDR3. The CDR3, as DNA: TGTGCCAGCAGCTTGTATAGGACAGACCCCGGGGAGCTGTTTTTT. Amino acid sequence: CASSLYRTDPGELFF. Filled out from reference TRBV5-5 and TRBJ2-2, the complete variable domain reads DAGVTQSPTHLIKTRGQQVTLRCSPISGHKSVSWYQQVLGQGPQFIFQYYEKEERGRGNFPDRFSARQFPNYSSELNVNALLLGDSALYLCASSLYRTDPGELFFGEGSRLTVL.

This clonotype has more than one count but fewer than ten. The chain uses TRBV9 and TRBJ2-5, with 13 bases that match TRBD2. The CDR3 runs to 18 residues. The J segment lost 1 base and the V segment lost 0 bases, leaving 6 bases of the junction unmatched. The germline V gene has CDR1 SGDLS and CDR2 YYNGEE. The CDR3 region is CASSVGGGLAGRQETQYF. CDR3 bases: TGTGCCAGCAGCGTAGGAGGGGGACTAGCGGGACGCCAAGAGACCCAGTACTTC.

This clonotype was counted ten times or more. The chain carries TRBV7-8 and TRBJ1-1; maybe TRBD1 (6 bases). Germline CDR1 is SGHVS and CDR2 is FQNEAQ. This CDR3 spans 13 amino acids. Between the trimmed V and J ends, which lost 4 bases and 11 bases, there was a span of 17 bases. The CDR3 here is CASSSAWGLGAFF. For the CDR3, the DNA is TGTGCCAGCAGCTCGGCATGGGGGCTTGGGGCTTTCTTT.

This clonotype appeared a few times. The gene calls are TRBV12-3 or TRBV12-4 and TRBJ2-7; no definite D call. The CDR3 spans 12 residues. With 3 bases removed from V and 6 bases from J, the gap between germline ends came to 9 bases. CDR3 residues: CASSFAASEQYF. CDR3 bases: TGTGCCAGCAGTTTTGCCGCATCCGAGCAGTACTTC.

This clonotype turned up a few times. CDR3 nucleotides: TGTGCCAGTAGTATCCAGCAGGGGGGTTTCTACGAGCAGTACTTC. Residues: CASSIQQGGFYEQYF. The chain couples TRBV19 to TRBJ2-7, with a weak D call TRBD1 (7 bases). Germline V gives CDR1 LNHDA, CDR2 SQIVND (reference sequence). The CDR3 has 15 amino acids. V was shortened by 3 bases and J by 3 bases, with 15 bases between the two germline ends.

This clonotype was seen a handful of times. The genes are TRBV19 and TRBJ2-1; no clear D. This CDR3 comprises 14 residues. Germline CDR1 reads LNHDA; CDR2 reads SQIVND (reference sequence). The V end lost 3 bases, the J end lost 0 bases, and 6 bases lay between the germline ends. CDR3 amino acids: CASSITGSYNEQFF. CDR3 nucleotide sequence: TGTGCCAGTAGTATCACGGGCTCCTACAATGAGCAGTTCTTC.

The CDR3, as DNA: TGTGCCAGTAGCAAAGACACAATCAATCAGCCCCAGCATTTT. Residues: CASSKDTINQPQHF. The genes are TRBV19 and TRBJ1-5; D is uncertain. Trimming removed 6 bases from V and 3 bases from J, with 12 bases in between. CDR1 is LNHDA, CDR2 SQIVND, per germline (reference sequence). CDR3 length: 14 amino acids.

This clonotype showed up just a few times. It may be a read error: a sequence one base away is much more abundant. The chain uses TRBV7-2 and TRBJ1-5, with a possible D match to TRBD1 (5 bases). This CDR3 is built from 13 residues. Germline V gene lookup returns CDR1 SGHTA and CDR2 FQGNSA. The DNA for the CDR3 is TGTTCCAGCAGCTTACAGGTCAATCAGCCCCAGCATTTT. It translates to CSSSLQVNQPQHF.

This clonotype was found a few times. V and J are TRBV7-6 and TRBJ2-5; 11 bases map to TRBD2. The CDR3 is 16 residues long. Trimming took 5 bases from V and 3 from J; bases not matched to a gene: 8. Germline loops: CDR1 SGHVS, CDR2 FNYEAQ. CDR3 nucleotide sequence: TGTGCCAGCAGCCAGCCCATACTAGCGGGAGAAGAGACCCAGTACTTC. It encodes CASSQPILAGEETQYF.

This clonotype was counted many times. This chain uses TRBV7-6 with TRBJ1-5, with D tentatively TRBD1 (5 bases). V lost 5 bases to trimming and J lost 0 bases, with 17 bases between them. CDR1 SGHVS and CDR2 FNYEAQ come from the germline V gene. This CDR3 spans 17 amino acids. The CDR3 sequence: CASSLRAGGDSNQPQHF. The CDR3 DNA reads TGTGCCAGCAGCCTACGTGCTGGGGGGGATAGCAATCAGCCCCAGCATTTT.

This clonotype was picked up many times. This sequence joins TRBV7-6 and TRBJ2-3; 7 bases are shared with TRBD2. CDR3 length: 15 residues. With V trimmed by 1 base and J by 2 bases, 3 bases remained unmatched. Germline CDR1 is SGHVS and CDR2 is FNYEAQ. The CDR3 DNA reads as TGTGCCAGCAGCTTAGGAGCGGGGTACACAGATACGCAGTATTTT. Encoded protein: CASSLGAGYTDTQYF.

This clonotype was seen a few times. The rearrangement uses TRBV5-6 and TRBJ2-7; D may be TRBD2 (5 bases). Trimming took 3 bases from V and 3 from J, leaving 13 bases between them. The length of the CDR3 is 14 residues. Germline V gene lookup returns CDR1 SGHDT and CDR2 YYEEEE. The DNA of the CDR3 is TGTGCCAGCAGCTCTAGCACGGGTAACTACGAGCAGTACTTC. It encodes CASSSSTGNYEQYF.

The chain carries TRBV24-1 and TRBJ1-1; perhaps TRBD1 as D (5 bases). V dropped 4 bases and J dropped 11 bases, with 13 bases sitting between them. The CDR3 runs to 12 residues. Germline CDR1 reads KGHDR; CDR2 reads SFDVKD. For the CDR3, the DNA is TGTGCCACCAGTGACCCCGGGACGGAGGCTTTCTTT. Its protein is CATSDPGTEAFF.